The text below deals with one TCR beta chain. Participants' reported clinical history set cohort assignment. Two negative PCRs, clearance, or symptom resolution were required of recovered Cohort 3 donors. The data derive from a study of blood T cell repertoires in COVID-19. Trimming shortened V by 0 bases and J by 4 bases, and 19 bases separated the two germline ends. CDR1 is SGHNT and CDR2 is YENEEA in the germline V gene. The CDR3 extends over 19 amino acids. Assay used: immunoSEQ multiplex PCR; TCRdb lists only in-frame clones, some missing. The sample records hundreds of thousands of clones, around 87% being singletons.

The rearrangement links TRBV11-3 to TRBJ2-6; tentative D call: TRBD1 (6 bases). Sequencing was performed on PBMCs or T cells enriched from blood (not recorded which). The TCR originated in a woman between 50 and 59 years old who had recovered from COVID-19. The CDR3 spells CASSLEGARGPRGANVLTF. The CDR3 region has the DNA TGTGCCAGCAGCTTAGAGGGGGCCCGGGGTCCGCGGGGGGCCAACGTCCTGACTTTC.